This record covers a single T cell receptor beta chain. Its target antigen remains unknown. The record has no base qualities; no much larger clone is one base away. Library construction relied on 5' RACE. Instrument on record: Illumina HiSeq 2500. A second PCR of roughly 7 to 11 cycles was performed with a sample-barcoded 5' primer and a J-beta primer mix. A unique molecular identifier was introduced onto each TCR beta cDNA molecule by a template-switch 5' adaptor carrying 12 random nucleotides. Each sample yielded at least 2.5 million CDR3-containing paired-end reads. First-strand cDNA was synthesized from all RNA with the Mint cDNA synthesis kit, primed by a TRBC-specific oligonucleotide. After uracil-DNA glycosylase treatment, a first 18-cycle PCR used universal primers M1SS and BC2_uni_R on all cDNA. In the original analysis: For normalization, 1 million high-quality reads were randomly selected from each sample, with every read carrying a distinct molecular identifier. Reads with shared molecular identifiers were discarded instead of being binned into consensus sequences. MiTCR, with a Q25 quality threshold and the strictest error-elimination algorithm, was used for CDR3 identification, clonotype clustering and error correction. A nonparametric unseen species model with Euler transformation was used to estimate a lower bound on total TCR beta diversity. TCRdb reworked the public reads: Q25 trimming with fastp, MiXCR clone assembly, productive beta chains retained. Merged by CDR3 protein, the rows form single entries marked with the most common genes and DNA. TCRdb, rather than the study authors, made the V and J calls. For this sample the table gives under 800,000 distinct CDR3 sequences, of which roughly two fifths were detected only once. The biggest ten clones account for approximately 22% of the sample.

These data belong to a study of blood T cells in healthy people across ages (dated by TCRdb to about 2015). About the investigation overall: Template switching captured roughly one uniquely barcoded TCR beta cDNA molecule per two T cells in model experiments. To avoid experimental bias, donors of different ages were randomly spread across the sequencing lanes. Using deep sequencing normalized with unique cDNA molecular identifiers, the study measured how TCR beta repertoire diversity changes with age. Two additional independent replicas of 1 million unique cDNA reads from the same blood draw were analyzed for two donors (one aged 18 to 30 and one aged 80 or older). Four age groups were formed from the donors: young (average approximately 16 years), middle-aged (around 37), aged (approximately 60) and long-lived (approximately 80).

The 39 donors, aged about 6 to 100 years, were systemically healthy Caucasian individuals from Russia. Each donor gave ten milliliters of peripheral blood, drawn into EDTA-treated Vacutainer tubes. Ficoll-Paque density-gradient centrifugation was used to isolate PBMCs, with at least 6 million per sample. Total RNA, at least 6 micrograms per sample, was extracted from PBMCs with Trizol reagent. Naive CD45RAhigh/CD27high T cell percentages were measured by flow cytometry on a PBMC aliquot from every donor. General study outcomes and caveats: Because donor CMV infection status was unknown, age-related changes in expanded clonotypes were potentially confounded. The long-lived group showed more naive CD4+ T cells, fewer expanded clones and increased TCR diversity than the aged group, suggesting age selection. There was a strong correlation between observed TCR beta diversity and the percentage of naive T cells measured by flow cytometry. Conclusive comparison of naive and antigen-experienced compartments was prevented by the profiling of bulk unsorted PBMCs. As age increased, observed TCR beta diversity per million T cells dropped in a roughly linear way, and a significant reduction was already evident by age around 41. Total diversity estimates from one million sequenced T cells were considered lower bounds and underestimates.

Sequencing was performed on blood. The origin of this receptor is an older woman in good health.

The CDR3 region has the sequence CASKPSGSNSEQYF. The DNA sequence is as follows: TGTGCCAGCAAACCCAGCGGGAGTAATTCTGAGCAGTACTTC. The V gene is TRBV12-3 or TRBV12-4 and the J gene is TRBJ2-5; 8 nucleotides in the junction match TRBD2. After removal of 7 bases from V and 11 bases from J, the junction retains 15 bases not matched to a gene. The CDR3 spans 14 residues, from the cysteine through the phenylalanine. The entry retains the CDR3 DNA only, 42 bases that are in frame from base 1.